This TCR beta chain was identified during a study of T cell changes during pregnancy in multiple sclerosis. Method: immunoSEQ multiplex PCR; TCRdb's copy keeps in-frame clones and lacks some. The sample consists of about 56,000 clones, 90% of them appearing once. The source of this sequence is a female donor in good health, enrolled as a control in a pregnancy study. This material consisted of peripheral blood, taken in the first trimester of pregnancy.

This CDR3 is CASSLGASGEQYF. The CDR3 DNA is TGTGCCAGCAGCTTAGGAGCCAGCGGCGAGCAGTACTTC. This chain connects TRBV7-9 to TRBJ2-7; weak D call: TRBD2 (5 bases). Germline values: CDR1 SEHNR, CDR2 FQNEAQ (reference sequence). Trimming took 1 base from V and 6 from J, leaving 10 bases between them. This CDR3 contains 13 residues.